Each of the 17 T cell receptor beta chains below was sequenced from the same sample in a study of cytomegalovirus exposure and HLA in healthy donors. The PCR employed 60 Vbeta primers together with 13 Jbeta primers. Sequenced by immunoSEQ multiplex PCR; TCRdb stores in-frame clones only, minus some. The repertoire holds about 100,000 clones, with approximately 89% as singletons. The source material was PBMCs. The receptors here all came from a man aged 30 to 45 in good health and CMV-seronegative.

The V call is TRBV7-2, the J call TRBJ1-6; D is uncertain. The CDR3 extends over 16 amino acids. V lost 5 bases, J lost 6 bases, and 17 bases lay in between. Germline V lookup: CDR1 SGHTA, CDR2 FQGNSA. CDR3 sequence (DNA): TGTGCCAGCAGCCTAACATCCACCAGCGGTAATTCACCCCTCCACTTT. Protein sequence: CASSLTSTSGNSPLHF.

The chain uses TRBV27 and TRBJ1-5; 10 bases are a match to TRBD1. The J segment lost 7 bases and the V segment lost 4 bases, leaving 13 bases of the junction unmatched. The CDR3 has 17 amino acids. CDR1 and CDR2 from the germline V gene are MNHEY and SMNVEV (reference sequence). DNA for the CDR3: TGTGCCAGCAGTTCTATCGGGGGACAGGGGCTTTGGCAGCCCCAGCATTTT. Its translation is CASSSIGGQGLWQPQHF.

The CDR3 protein is CAWGKRTEQYNEQFF. CDR3 bases: TGTGCCTGGGGAAAAAGGACAGAACAATACAATGAGCAGTTCTTC. J is TRBJ2-1 and V is TRBV30; D possibly corresponds to TRBD1 (6 bases). Between the trimmed V and J ends, which lost 5 bases and 4 bases, there was a span of 18 bases. CDR3 size: 15 residues. The V gene's germline CDR1 is GTSNPN and CDR2 SVGIG (reference sequence).

This clone turned up a few times. The chain has TRBV5-4 and TRBJ2-5, with D tentatively TRBD2 (5 bases). Germline V gene sequence: CDR1 SGHNT, CDR2 YYREEE (reference sequence). V lost 0 bases and J 1 base, leaving 10 bases between the germline ends. The CDR3 has 15 amino acids. As DNA, the CDR3 is TGTGCCAGCAGCTTGGGAGGGCAGCCCCAAGAGACCCAGTACTTC. This codes for CASSLGGQPQETQYF.

This sequence joins TRBV19 and TRBJ1-5; D perhaps matches TRBD1 (5 bases). V lost 6 bases, J lost 11 bases, and 17 bases lay in between. The CDR3 is 13 residues long. Germline assignment: CDR1 LNHDA and CDR2 SQIVND (reference sequence). The CDR3 loop is CASSGTDGGSQHF. The DNA for the CDR3 is TGTGCCAGTAGCGGGACGGACGGGGGGTCCCAGCATTTT.

This rearrangement joins TRBV5-1 to TRBJ2-3, with a tentative D call TRBD2 (5 bases). Trimming took off 1 base at V and 2 bases at J, with 8 bases between the two ends. Germline V gene sequence: CDR1 SGHRS, CDR2 YFSETQ. The CDR3 extends over 14 amino acids. CDR3 nucleotides: TGCGCCAGCAGCTTGAGGCTAGCCACAGATACGCAGTATTTT. Translated, it gives CASSLRLATDTQYF.

This clone was counted once. The rearrangement joins TRBV29-1 to TRBJ2-7; 11 positions match TRBD1. Germline V lookup: CDR1 SQVTM, CDR2 ANQGSEA. This CDR3 region has 18 residues. The trim removed 2 bases at V and 3 bases at J, leaving 15 bases unmatched. The chain's CDR3 is CSVEKVGGGTGGIYEQYF. The CDR3 coding sequence is TGCAGCGTTGAAAAGGTGGGAGGAGGGACAGGGGGAATCTACGAGCAGTACTTC.

This clone was seen only a few times. The chain employs TRBV5-4 and TRBJ2-7; D is possibly TRBD2 (5 bases). The germline V and J ends were trimmed by 0 bases and 4 bases, with 14 bases remaining between them. Germline-derived CDR1 and CDR2 are SGHNT and YYREEE (reference sequence). This CDR3 contains 15 residues. This CDR3 reads CASSLAGTEAYEQYF. DNA for the CDR3: TGTGCCAGCAGCTTGGCGGGAACAGAAGCTTACGAGCAGTACTTC.

The V and J genes are TRBV30 and TRBJ1-6; 9 positions match TRBD1. The V segment lost 3 bases and the J segment 7 bases; nucleotides outside the gene matches: 4. The CDR3 loop spans 14 amino acids. Germline values: CDR1 GTSNPN, CDR2 SVGIG (reference sequence). CDR3 bases: TGTGCCTGGAGCACACAGGGGGCAAATTCACCCCTCCACTTT. This encodes CAWSTQGANSPLHF. Filled out from reference TRBV30 and TRBJ1-6, the complete variable domain reads SQTIHQWPATLVQPVGSPLSLECTVEGTSNPNLYWYRQAAGRGLQLLFYSVGIGQISSEVPQNLSASRPQDRQFILSSKKLLLSDSGFYLCAWSTQGANSPLHFGNGTRLTVT.

The chain employs TRBV21-1 and TRBJ2-3; no check of the table's D call, TRBD2, against the DNA was made. TRBV21-1 is a documented pseudogene. The CDR3 totals 20 residues. CDR3 amino acids: CASSKNRSPLVPPSTDTQYF. CDR3 DNA sequence: TGTGCCAGCAGCAAAAATCGGAGCCCGCTAGTCCCTCCTAGCACAGATACGCAGTATTTT.

The J gene is TRBJ1-4, the V gene TRBV7-9; D call uncertain. From germline, CDR1 is SEHNR and CDR2 FQNEAQ (reference sequence). V was trimmed by 1 base and J by 0 bases, leaving 9 bases between them. The CDR3 spans 16 residues. For the CDR3, the DNA is TGTGCCAGCAGCTTAGACCGGGGTGCAACTAATGAAAAACTGTTTTTT. This codes for CASSLDRGATNEKLFF.

V usage is TRBV30 and J usage is TRBJ2-1; 8 nucleotides match TRBD1. Losses at the gene ends were 5 bases for V and 6 bases for J; bases not matched to a gene: 3. Germline assignment: CDR1 GTSNPN and CDR2 SVGIG (reference sequence). The CDR3 length is 12 residues. CDR3 amino acids: CAWDRGGNEQFF. CDR3 DNA sequence: TGTGCCTGGGACAGGGGAGGCAATGAGCAGTTCTTC.

The chain links TRBV7-2 to TRBJ2-3; 10 bases fit TRBD2. CDR3 length equals 16 residues. Germline values: CDR1 SGHTA, CDR2 FQGNSA. V trimming: 6 bases; J trimming: 2 bases; junction bases outside the gene matches: 8. CDR3 nucleotide sequence: TGTGCCAGCAGTTTGGAAGCGGGAGGGCTCACAGATACGCAGTATTTT. Amino acids: CASSLEAGGLTDTQYF.

This clone has only a few counts. The J gene is TRBJ1-3, the V gene TRBV5-4, with a possible D match to TRBD1 (6 bases). CDR3 length: 14 residues. V was pared by 4 bases and J by 4 bases, with 12 bases between. Germline CDR1 SGHNT, CDR2 YYREEE (reference sequence). CDR3 nucleotides: TGTGCCAGCAGCCCCGGGACAATAGGAAACACCATATATTTT. Protein: CASSPGTIGNTIYF. Drawing the rest from reference TRBV5-4 and TRBJ1-3, the complete variable domain is ETGVTQSPTHLIKTRGQQVTLRCSSQSGHNTVSWYQQALGQGPQFIFQYYREEENGRGNFPPRFSGLQFPNYSSELNVNALELDDSALYLCASSPGTIGNTIYFGEGSWLTVV.

The V and J genes are TRBV6-1 and TRBJ2-3; D is perhaps TRBD2 (6 bases). The CDR3 is made up of 15 amino acids. V lost 3 bases and J lost 5, with 15 bases in between. Germline V gene data show CDR1 as MNHNS and CDR2 as SASEGT. The CDR3 DNA reads TGTGCCAGCAGTGAGGTCATGGGGCGGGGAGATACGCAGTATTTT. Amino acid sequence: CASSEVMGRGDTQYF.

This chain joins TRBV5-4 and TRBJ2-2, with 8 bases identical to TRBD2. The length of the CDR3 is 17 residues. V trimming: 0 bases; J trimming: 4 bases; junction bases outside the gene matches: 8. The germline gives CDR1 SGHNT, CDR2 YYREEE (reference sequence). The CDR3 DNA reads as TGTGCCAGCAGCTTGGATCGACGGGGGGGGCCCACCGGGGAGCTGTTTTTT. Protein: CASSLDRRGGPTGELFF.

As to this clone: This same CDR3 is encoded by further DNA sequences in the sample. The gene calls are TRBV29-1 and TRBJ2-1; D is unresolved. Germline loops: CDR1 SQVTM, CDR2 ANQGSEA. Trimming stripped 5 bases from V and 8 bases from J, with 7 bases between. The CDR3 is 10 residues long. The DNA for the CDR3 is TGCAGCGTTCTTTCCGATGAGCAGTTCTTC. Protein sequence: CSVLSDEQFF.